Below, 19 T cell receptor beta chains from the same sample are listed, as sequenced in a study of cytomegalovirus exposure and HLA in healthy donors. PCR was performed using 60 Vbeta and 13 Jbeta primers. TCRdb's table, derived via immunoSEQ multiplex PCR, lists solely in-frame clones and lacks some. The table lists 85,000 to 130,000 clones, around 80% of them singletons, with approximately 1.2% in the top ten. Sample: PBMCs. These receptors all stem from a woman in her late teens or twenties in good health and CMV-seronegative.

The chain couples TRBV6-5 to TRBJ2-7, with 10 bases aligning to TRBD1. Germline CDR1 MNHEY, CDR2 SVGAGI. The CDR3 has 15 residues. With 0 bases clipped from V and 3 bases from J, the junction kept 2 bases outside the gene matches. The CDR3 sequence is CASSYSGTGVYEQYF. The CDR3 nucleotides read TGTGCCAGCAGTTACTCTGGGACAGGGGTCTACGAGCAGTACTTC.

The rearrangement uses TRBV28 and TRBJ1-4; 7 nucleotides align to TRBD1. V lost 6 bases to trimming and J lost 0 bases; unmatched junction nucleotides: 7. The CDR3 loop spans 16 amino acids. Germline V gene data show CDR1 as MDHEN and CDR2 as SYDVKM. CDR3 DNA sequence: TGTGCCAGCAGCCCCTCCGGACAGGCAACTAATGAAAAACTGTTTTTT. Protein sequence: CASSPSGQATNEKLFF.

The rearrangement joins TRBV18 to TRBJ2-3; TRBD1 matches 7 bases. CDR3 length: 15 amino acids. J gave up 2 bases and V 4 bases, and 6 bases lay outside the gene matches. Per germline, CDR1 KGHSH and CDR2 LQKENI. The CDR3 DNA reads as TGTGCCAGCTCACTCAGGGACAGTTCCACAGATACGCAGTATTTT. Translating gives CASSLRDSSTDTQYF.

V and J are TRBV11-1 and TRBJ2-7; 8 bases agree with TRBD1. J gave up 2 bases and V 3 bases, and 3 bases lay outside the gene matches. Germline lookup yields CDR1 SGHAT and CDR2 FQDESV (reference sequence). The length of the CDR3 is 14 residues. The CDR3 spells CASSFGTGPYEQYF. CDR3 in DNA: TGTGCCAGCAGCTTCGGGACAGGACCCTACGAGCAGTACTTC. Based on the CDR3 plus reference TRBV11-1 and TRBJ2-7, the full variable domain is EAEVAQSPRYKITEKSQAVAFWCDPISGHATLYWYRQILGQGPELLVQFQDESVVDDSQLPKDRFSAERLKGVDSTLKIQPAELGDSAMYLCASSFGTGPYEQYFGPGTRLTVT.

The V call is TRBV4-3, the J call TRBJ2-7; D gene uncertain. Trimming removed 5 bases from V and 5 bases from J, with 19 bases in between. The CDR3 contains 15 residues. The germline gives CDR1 LGHNA, CDR2 YSLEER. This CDR3 reads CASSSQTPGAHEQYF. The CDR3 DNA sequence: TGCGCCAGCAGCTCTCAAACCCCCGGAGCCCACGAGCAGTACTTC.

The V call is TRBV6-7, the J call TRBJ2-7, with 7 bases fitting TRBD1. Being an ORF, TRBV6-7 has a function that is uncertain. The CDR3 length is 15 residues. With V trimmed by 4 bases and J by 0 bases, 6 bases remained unmatched. CDR3 in amino acids: CASSLRGQFSYEQYF. For the CDR3, the DNA is TGTGCCAGCAGTTTAAGGGGGCAGTTCTCCTACGAGCAGTACTTC.

This clone was seen only a few times. CDR3 nucleotide sequence: TGTGCCAGCAGTCGTAGCGGCGCCTACGAGCAGTACTTC. It translates to CASSRSGAYEQYF. The chain links TRBV6-5 to TRBJ2-7; a weak D match, TRBD2 (6 bases). V shed 5 bases and J shed 2 bases, with 10 bases lying between them. The CDR3 is made up of 13 amino acids. CDR1 and CDR2 from the germline V gene are MNHEY and SVGAGI.

This rearrangement joins TRBV19 to TRBJ1-2, with TRBD1 matching 9 bases. The CDR3 consists of 14 residues. Germline V gene lookup returns CDR1 LNHDA and CDR2 SQIVND (reference sequence). V lost 5 bases, J lost 4 bases, and 5 bases stayed unmatched. The CDR3 nucleotides are TGTGCCAGTAGTTTCGGGACAGGGATCTATGGCTACACCTTC. Residues: CASSFGTGIYGYTF.

The V and J genes are TRBV5-6 and TRBJ1-2; maybe TRBD1 (6 bases). CDR1 SGHDT and CDR2 YYEEEE come from the germline V gene. The V and J ends lost 7 bases and 8 bases respectively, with 15 bases between them. This CDR3 contains 12 residues. This CDR3 reads CASGEGQGGYTF. In DNA, the CDR3 is TGTGCCAGCGGTGAGGGACAAGGCGGCTACACCTTC.

This clone was seen only a few times. CDR3 residues: CASSSRQGGTDTQYF. CDR3 in DNA: TGCGCCAGCAGCTCCAGACAGGGGGGGACAGATACGCAGTATTTT. This chain joins TRBV5-1 and TRBJ2-3, with 9 bases that match TRBD1. Germline CDR1 is SGHRS and CDR2 is YFSETQ. CDR3 length: 15 residues. With V trimmed by 3 bases and J by 3 bases, 5 bases remained unmatched.

This chain links TRBV27 with TRBJ1-2; D unresolved. Germline values: CDR1 MNHEY, CDR2 SMNVEV (reference sequence). This CDR3 region has 13 residues. V shed 4 bases and J shed 0 bases, with 6 bases lying between them. The CDR3 protein is CASSYSSNYGYTF. CDR3 DNA: TGTGCCAGCAGTTATTCATCTAACTATGGCTACACCTTC.

The CDR3 DNA reads as TGTGCCAGCAGTGAGTGGGTATTAGGGGAGTTCTTC. It specifies CASSEWVLGEFF. The chain couples TRBV2 to TRBJ2-1, with TRBD1 as a possible D gene (5 bases). The V gene's germline CDR1 is SNHLY and CDR2 FYNNEI. This CDR3 is 12 amino acids long. Trimming stripped 3 bases from V and 14 bases from J, with 14 bases between. The full variable domain, with the rest looked up from reference TRBV2 and TRBJ2-1, is EPEVTQTPSHQVTQMGQEVILRCVPISNHLYFYWYRQILGQKVEFLVSFYNNEISEKSEIFDDQFSVERPDGSNFTLKIRSTKLEDSAMYFCASSEWVLGEFFGPGTRLTVL.

The chain links TRBV4-3 to TRBJ2-1; the match to TRBD2 covers 8 bases. From germline, CDR1 is LGHNA and CDR2 YSLEER. The CDR3 totals 15 residues. The J segment lost 0 bases and the V segment lost 5 bases, leaving 3 bases of the junction unmatched. The CDR3 coding sequence is TGCGCCAGCAGCGCGGGGGGATTCTCCTACAATGAGCAGTTCTTC. It encodes CASSAGGFSYNEQFF.

This clone appeared a single time. This sequence joins TRBV6-4 and TRBJ2-3, with no clear D. This CDR3 contains 15 residues. The V gene lost 0 bases and the J gene lost 0 bases, with 7 bases spanning the gap. Germline V gene data show CDR1 as MRHNA and CDR2 as SNTAGT. The CDR3 sequence: CASSDSIGSTDTQYF. In DNA form, the CDR3 reads TGTGCCAGCAGTGACTCGATCGGGAGCACAGATACGCAGTATTTT.

The chain links TRBV2 to TRBJ2-7, with 7 bases matching TRBD1. Germline trimming cut 3 bases from V and 7 bases from J; bases unmatched to any gene: 9. This CDR3 has 14 residues. From germline, CDR1 is SNHLY and CDR2 FYNNEI. The CDR3 sequence is CASSEGTGVEEQYF. The CDR3 DNA follows: TGTGCCAGCAGTGAGGGAACAGGGGTGGAGGAGCAGTACTTC.

The chain employs TRBV9 and TRBJ2-7; 10 nucleotides match TRBD2. CDR1 SGDLS and CDR2 YYNGEE come from the germline V gene. The CDR3 runs to 15 residues. Trimming cost V 0 bases and J 3 bases; bases outside gene matches: 3. The CDR3, as DNA: TGTGCCAGCAGCGTAGCTAGCGGGAGTGGCTACGAGCAGTACTTC. It yields the protein CASSVASGSGYEQYF.

The sample holds one count of this clone. The chain links TRBV2 to TRBJ2-5, with D possibly being TRBD2 (5 bases). CDR1 and CDR2 (germline): SNHLY, FYNNEI. This CDR3 has 12 residues. The V end was cut by 4 bases, the J end by 5 bases, with 8 bases between. The CDR3 is CASSASRETQYF. As DNA, the CDR3 is TGTGCCAGCAGTGCTAGCCGGGAGACCCAGTACTTC.

V usage is TRBV25-1 and J usage is TRBJ2-2; no definite D call. Trimming took off 4 bases at V and 4 bases at J, with 13 bases between the two ends. CDR1 is MGHDK and CDR2 is SYGVNS in the germline V gene. The CDR3 spans 15 residues. The DNA of the CDR3 is TGTGCCAGCAGTGCTCTGACACCCCTCACCGGGGAGCTGTTTTTT. Translation: CASSALTPLTGELFF.

This clone was detected only a few times. V is TRBV7-3 and J is TRBJ2-2; tentatively, D is TRBD1 (6 bases). Trimming took 0 bases from V and 7 from J, leaving 12 bases between them. The CDR3 has 15 residues. Germline V gene lookup returns CDR1 SGHTA and CDR2 FQGTGA. The CDR3 region is CASSLTGGLGGELFF. CDR3 nucleotide sequence: TGTGCCAGCAGCTTAACAGGGGGTCTGGGCGGGGAGCTGTTTTTT. Full variable domain (missing parts from reference TRBV7-3 and TRBJ2-2): GAGVSQTPSNKVTEKGKYVELRCDPISGHTALYWYRQSLGQGPEFLIYFQGTGAADDSGLPNDRFFAVRPEGSVSTLKIQRTERGDSAVYLCASSLTGGLGGELFFGEGSRLTVL.